Below, 26 T cell receptor beta chains from the same sample are listed, as sequenced in a study of T cells after posttransplantation cyclophosphamide. Assay used: immunoSEQ multiplex PCR; TCRdb lists only in-frame clones, some missing. The sample includes 30,000 or so clones, none of them occurring once. The specimen sequenced was PBMCs. The receptors were gathered from a woman aged 25 to 39 in good health and a related stem cell transplant donor.

This clone has at least ten counts. This chain joins TRBV7-9 and TRBJ1-4; 9 bases match TRBD1. The V gene end was trimmed by 3 bases and the J gene end by 6 bases; junction bases not matched to a gene: 5. The CDR3 spans 15 residues. Germline CDR1 is SEHNR and CDR2 is FQNEAQ (reference sequence). The CDR3 sequence: CASSLTGTGHEKLFF. Written as DNA, the CDR3 is TGTGCCAGCAGCTTGACCGGGACAGGGCATGAAAAACTGTTTTTT.

This clone was counted ten times or more. DNA of the CDR3: TGTGCCAGCAGTGAAGCCCGGACAGGGGGCAATGAGCAGTTCTTC. This codes for CASSEARTGGNEQFF. The chain recombines TRBV6-1 with TRBJ2-1, with 10 bases that match TRBD1. V lost 0 bases to trimming and J lost 6 bases; unmatched junction nucleotides: 2. The CDR3 loop spans 15 amino acids. Per the germline V gene, CDR1 is MNHNS and CDR2 is SASEGT.

The gene calls are TRBV5-1 and TRBJ2-5; D unresolved. Per the germline V gene, CDR1 is SGHRS and CDR2 is YFSETQ. This CDR3 spans 15 amino acids. V gave up 4 bases and J gave up 3 bases, with 16 bases separating them. The CDR3: CASSRHLAGEETQYF. As DNA, the CDR3 is TGCGCCAGCAGCAGACACCTTGCTGGAGAAGAGACCCAGTACTTC.

This clone was seen repeatedly, ten times or more. The chain has TRBV4-2 and TRBJ2-7; D possibly corresponds to TRBD1 (5 bases). V lost 3 bases and J lost 2, with 17 bases in between. Per the germline V gene, CDR1 is LGHNA and CDR2 is YNFKEQ. The CDR3 spans 16 residues. Written as DNA, the CDR3 is TGTGCCAGCAGCCAGTTTAGTCTCAGGGCCCCCTACGAGCAGTACTTC. Amino acids: CASSQFSLRAPYEQYF.

This clone showed up many times. The identical CDR3 is also encoded by other nucleotide sequences in the sample. The chain is built from TRBV12-3 or TRBV12-4 and TRBJ1-1; D is uncertain. The CDR3 loop spans 15 amino acids. V lost 3 bases to trimming and J lost 1 base, with 12 bases between them. In nucleotides, the CDR3 is TGTGCCAGCAGTTTTTCGGGGAAGGGGAACACTGAAGCTTTCTTT. This encodes CASSFSGKGNTEAFF.

The sample holds a few counts of this clone. CDR3 region: CASSTPTYTEAFF. DNA of the CDR3: TGTGCCAGCAGTACCCCGACTTACACTGAAGCTTTCTTT. This chain uses TRBV25-1 with TRBJ1-1, with D hard to call. Per germline, CDR1 MGHDK and CDR2 SYGVNS. Trimming took off 5 bases at V and 3 bases at J, with 10 bases between the two ends. The CDR3 is made up of 13 amino acids. Supplemented by reference TRBV25-1 and TRBJ1-1, the full variable domain reads EADIYQTPRYLVIGTGKKITLECSQTMGHDKMYWYQQDPGMELHLIHYSYGVNSTEKGDLSSESTVSRIRTEHFPLTLESARPSHTSQYLCASSTPTYTEAFFGQGTRLTVV.

This chain links TRBV13 with TRBJ1-3; 9 bases line up with TRBD1. Trimming took 1 base from V and 2 from J; bases not matched to a gene: 9. The CDR3 runs to 18 residues. The germline gives CDR1 PRHDT, CDR2 FYEKMQ (reference sequence). DNA of the CDR3: TGTGCCAGCAGCTTAGAAGGACAGGGGCGAAGTGCTGGAAACACCATATATTTT. It translates to CASSLEGQGRSAGNTIYF.

This chain links TRBV28 with TRBJ2-5, with D possibly matching TRBD1 (5 bases). Trimming cost V 3 bases and J 5 bases, with 13 bases left between them. Germline CDR1 MDHEN, CDR2 SYDVKM. The CDR3 has 14 residues. The CDR3 nucleotides are TGTGCCAGCAGTTTGGCAGGGCTGGGGGAGACCCAGTACTTC. Translating it yields CASSLAGLGETQYF.

This rearrangement joins TRBV30 to TRBJ1-5, with D uncertain. The V gene's germline CDR1 is GTSNPN and CDR2 SVGIG (reference sequence). The V and J ends lost 2 bases and 5 bases respectively, with 10 bases between them. There are 13 residues in the CDR3. This CDR3 reads CAWSPLRDQPQHF. The CDR3 bases are TGTGCCTGGAGTCCCCTGAGGGATCAGCCCCAGCATTTT.

This clone was counted between two and nine times. This sequence joins TRBV7-2 and TRBJ2-7; 10 bases fit TRBD2. Germline CDR1 SGHTA, CDR2 FQGNSA. V trimming: 0 bases; J trimming: 2 bases; junction bases outside the gene matches: 10. The CDR3 covers 18 residues. The CDR3 here is CASSLARASGGSAYEQYF. For the CDR3, the DNA is TGTGCCAGCAGCTTAGCCAGGGCTAGCGGGGGTTCCGCCTACGAGCAGTACTTC.

This clone was found many times. This chain links TRBV19 with TRBJ2-4, with D possibly being TRBD1 (6 bases). Trimming took 7 bases from V and 0 from J, leaving 10 bases between them. The CDR3 covers 14 residues. CDR1 and CDR2 from the germline V gene are LNHDA and SQIVND (reference sequence). CDR3 residues: CASKDSLAKNIQYF. The CDR3 region has the DNA TGTGCCAGTAAGGACAGCCTAGCCAAAAACATTCAGTACTTC.

J is TRBJ1-5 and V is TRBV12-3 or TRBV12-4; 8 bases line up with TRBD1. The length of the CDR3 is 14 residues. After removal of 6 bases from V and 2 bases from J, the junction contained 3 bases not matched to a gene. The CDR3 is CASSTTGGNQPQHF. CDR3 sequence (DNA): TGTGCCAGCAGCACGACAGGGGGCAATCAGCCCCAGCATTTT.

At least ten counts were recorded for this clone. V is TRBV4-1 and J is TRBJ2-2; D not resolved. The CDR3 spans 15 residues. V lost 1 base and J lost 1, with 7 bases in between. Germline V lookup: CDR1 MGHRA, CDR2 YSYEKL. This chain's CDR3 is CASSQGPVNTGELFF. The CDR3 nucleotides are TGCGCCAGCAGCCAAGGGCCAGTGAACACCGGGGAGCTGTTTTTT.

This clone has at least ten counts. The chain has TRBV19 and TRBJ1-1, with a weak D call TRBD1 (5 bases). V was pared by 4 bases and J by 4 bases, with 13 bases between. CDR1 and CDR2 from the germline V gene are LNHDA and SQIVND (reference sequence). The CDR3 spans 14 residues. CDR3 amino acids: CASSTRGAGTEAFF. The CDR3 region has the DNA TGTGCCAGTAGTACCCGCGGGGCCGGCACTGAAGCTTTCTTT.

This clone has only a few counts. The chain uses TRBV6-1 and TRBJ2-7; D is undetermined. This CDR3 has 12 residues. Germline values: CDR1 MNHNS, CDR2 SASEGT. Trimming removed 4 bases from V and 3 bases from J, with 7 bases in between. The CDR3 sequence: CASSVSGYEQYF. The CDR3 region has the DNA TGTGCCAGCAGTGTATCCGGCTACGAGCAGTACTTC.

This chain's CDR3 is CASSESTGGVGPIAEAFF. CDR3 coding DNA: TGTGCCAGCAGTGAGTCTACAGGGGGCGTAGGGCCTATCGCTGAAGCTTTCTTT. The rearrangement links TRBV25-1 to TRBJ1-1, with 9 positions matching TRBD1. This CDR3 contains 18 residues. Germline V gene lookup returns CDR1 MGHDK and CDR2 SYGVNS. Germline trimming cut 3 bases from V and 6 bases from J; bases unmatched to any gene: 17.

This clone was counted at least ten times. V and J are TRBV5-1 and TRBJ1-6, with 9 bases aligning to TRBD1. CDR3 length equals 15 residues. The germline V gene encodes CDR1 SGHRS and CDR2 YFSETQ. The ends lost 4 bases at V and 7 bases at J; junction bases unmatched: 6. The CDR3 DNA is TGCGCCAGCAGCCCGGAACAGGGGGCGAATTCACCCCTCCACTTT. It yields the protein CASSPEQGANSPLHF.

This clone appeared many times. The gene calls are TRBV10-1 and TRBJ2-3, with 12 nucleotides matching TRBD2. Germline-derived CDR1 and CDR2 are WNHNN and SYGVQD (reference sequence). Trimming took 0 bases from V and 2 from J; bases not matched to a gene: 6. The CDR3 totals 18 residues. This CDR3 is CASSESATSGGITDTQYF. Here the CDR3 DNA reads TGCGCCAGCAGTGAGTCGGCAACTAGCGGGGGGATCACAGATACGCAGTATTTT.

This clone was recorded many times. The V call is TRBV6-2 or TRBV6-3, the J call TRBJ2-7; 9 positions match TRBD1. Germline V gene data show CDR1 as MNHEY and CDR2 as SVGEGT. The CDR3 contains 15 residues. The trim removed 6 bases at V and 7 bases at J, leaving 13 bases unmatched. CDR3 in amino acids: CASRPRAGQGMEQYF. The CDR3 region has the DNA TGTGCCAGCAGACCTCGGGCCGGACAGGGGATGGAGCAGTACTTC.

This clone was recorded a few times. The same CDR3 arises from other DNA sequences in this sample as well. V is TRBV30 and J is TRBJ1-5; weak D call: TRBD1 (5 bases). This CDR3 region has 15 residues. CDR1 is GTSNPN, CDR2 SVGIG, per germline (reference sequence). V dropped 2 bases and J dropped 3 bases, with 14 bases sitting between them. For the CDR3, the DNA is TGTGCCTGGAGTTCAAGGGCAGGGTCCAATCAGCCCCAGCATTTT. Its protein is CAWSSRAGSNQPQHF.

This clone was picked up a small number of times. The chain links TRBV6-2 or TRBV6-3 to TRBJ2-5, with a tentative D call TRBD1 (5 bases). The CDR3 loop spans 15 amino acids. Trimming pared 8 bases from V and 4 bases from J, leaving 20 bases between. Germline CDR1 is MNHEY and CDR2 is SVGEGT. The CDR3 reads CASGREGVRGETQYF. In nucleotides, the CDR3 is TGTGCCAGCGGAAGGGAAGGGGTTCGTGGAGAGACCCAGTACTTC.

The chain carries TRBV19 and TRBJ2-5; D perhaps matches TRBD1 (6 bases). CDR1 LNHDA and CDR2 SQIVND come from the germline V gene (reference sequence). Trimming pared 5 bases from V and 9 bases from J, leaving 22 bases between. The CDR3 has 15 residues. The CDR3 here is CASSAHGTYQVPQYF. As DNA, the CDR3 is TGTGCCAGTAGTGCCCACGGGACATACCAAGTGCCCCAGTACTTC. The full variable domain, its missing parts supplied by reference TRBV19 and TRBJ2-5, is DGGITQSPKYLFRKEGQNVTLSCEQNLNHDAMYWYRQDPGQGLRLIYYSQIVNDFQKGDIAEGYSVSREKKESFPLTVTSAQKNPTAFYLCASSAHGTYQVPQYFGPGTRLLVL.

J is TRBJ2-3 and V is TRBV4-2, with unresolved D. Germline loops: CDR1 LGHNA, CDR2 YNFKEQ. The length of the CDR3 is 13 residues. Trimming removed 1 base from V and 6 bases from J, with 8 bases in between. CDR3 DNA sequence: TGTGCCAGCAGCCAAGCCCTCAGGGATACGCAGTATTTT. Its translation: CASSQALRDTQYF.

The chain is built from TRBV30 and TRBJ2-5; 13 bases line up with TRBD2. This CDR3 is 18 amino acids long. In germline, CDR1 is GTSNPN, CDR2 SVGIG (reference sequence). V was clipped by 2 bases and J by 5 bases; unmatched bases: 14. The CDR3 loop is CAWSPGTSGAFFGETQYF. Here the CDR3 DNA reads TGTGCCTGGAGTCCCGGGACTAGCGGGGCTTTTTTTGGGGAGACCCAGTACTTC.

This clone came up many times. The V and J genes are TRBV4-1 and TRBJ1-1; D not resolved. The germline V gene has CDR1 MGHRA and CDR2 YSYEKL. The CDR3 has 14 amino acids. V was trimmed by 0 bases and J by 4 bases, leaving 9 bases between them. The CDR3 region has the DNA TGCGCCAGCAGCCAAGAAGCCCACAGCACTGAAGCTTTCTTT. This gives the protein CASSQEAHSTEAFF.

This clone has ten or more counts. The V call is TRBV19, the J call TRBJ2-5; a weak D match, TRBD1 (6 bases). Germline V CDR1 and CDR2: LNHDA, SQIVND (reference sequence). The CDR3 totals 14 residues. Trimming left V 9 bases short and J 1 base short, with 15 bases between. Here the CDR3 DNA reads TGTGCCAGCTCAAAAGGGGGTAGCCAAGAGACCCAGTACTTC. The encoded protein is CASSKGGSQETQYF.